Below are 10 T cell receptor beta chains sequenced from a single sample in a study of follicular helper T cells after annual influenza vaccination. The time point here: 2015-2016 season, pre-vaccination. Assay used: immunoSEQ multiplex PCR; TCRdb lists only in-frame clones, some missing. The sample shows almost 9,500 clones, around 90% of them seen only once. The sequencing used CXCR5+ CD38- circulating T follicular helper cells from blood, collected on the day of influenza vaccination. The subset here: circulating Tfh, non-naive CD4+CXCR5+PD-1+ (ICOS+CD38+ or ICOS-CD38-). These receptors came from an adult who received the influenza vaccine.

The chain has TRBV4-3 and TRBJ2-5; no firm D call. CDR3 size: 15 residues. Trimming took 2 bases from V and 2 from J, leaving 12 bases between them. The germline V gene has CDR1 LGHNA and CDR2 YSLEER. CDR3 coding DNA: TGCGCCAGCAGCCAATCGCCGCAAAGGCAAGAGACCCAGTACTTC. As protein: CASSQSPQRQETQYF.

The chain recombines TRBV7-2 with TRBJ2-7, with a possible D match to TRBD2 (5 bases). Germline CDR1 SGHTA, CDR2 FQGNSA. CDR3 length: 15 residues. Trimming took off 5 bases at V and 0 bases at J, with 14 bases between the two ends. CDR3 sequence (DNA): TGTGCCAGCAGCATCAGCTCGGGGATCTCCTACGAGCAGTACTTC. This sequence encodes CASSISSGISYEQYF.

The gene calls are TRBV28 and TRBJ1-5; D remains unclear. The CDR3 covers 14 residues. Deletions cut 6 bases from V and 2 bases from J, with 11 bases between. Germline CDR1 is MDHEN and CDR2 is SYDVKM. In DNA, the CDR3 is TGTGCCAGCAGCCTCTCAGGAGGCAATCAGCCCCAGCATTTT. Translated, it gives CASSLSGGNQPQHF. The entire variable domain, with the rest obtained from reference TRBV28 and TRBJ1-5, is as follows: DVKVTQSSRYLVKRTGEKVFLECVQDMDHENMFWYRQDPGLGLRLIYFSYDVKMKEKGDIPEGYSVSREKKERFSLILESASTNQTSMYLCASSLSGGNQPQHFGDGTRLSIL.

This clone was recorded a few times. The chain joins TRBV7-9 to TRBJ1-6; possibly TRBD1 for D (5 bases). CDR3 length: 16 amino acids. V was shortened by 5 bases and J by 5 bases, with 16 bases between the two germline ends. Germline assignment: CDR1 SEHNR and CDR2 FQNEAQ (reference sequence). As DNA, the CDR3 is TGTGCCAGCAGCCAAGGAGGGGCGCGGGATAATTCACCCCTCCACTTT. Translating gives CASSQGGARDNSPLHF.

The V and J genes are TRBV6-1 and TRBJ1-1, with a possible D match to TRBD1 (6 bases). CDR1 MNHNS and CDR2 SASEGT come from the germline V gene. The CDR3 spans 13 residues. Deletions cut 4 bases from V and 3 bases from J, with 9 bases between. The CDR3 loop is CASSVQGDTEAFF. The DNA for the CDR3 is TGTGCCAGCAGTGTACAGGGCGACACTGAAGCTTTCTTT.

The gene calls are TRBV5-1 and TRBJ2-3; 9 positions agree with TRBD2. The CDR3 length is 18 residues. The germline V gene encodes CDR1 SGHRS and CDR2 YFSETQ. After removal of 1 base from V and 2 bases from J, the junction contained 11 bases not matched to a gene. CDR3 in amino acids: CASSLLALAGEITDTQYF. CDR3 nucleotides: TGCGCCAGCAGCTTGCTTGCCTTAGCGGGGGAGATCACAGATACGCAGTATTTT.

CDR3 sequence reads: CASSFNSGNYGYTF. Here the CDR3 DNA reads TGTGCCAGCAGCTTTAACTCGGGAAACTATGGCTACACCTTC. The genes are TRBV5-4 and TRBJ1-2; no definite D call. The CDR3 has 14 amino acids. Germline-derived CDR1 and CDR2 are SGHNT and YYREEE (reference sequence). V was shortened by 2 bases and J by 2 bases, with 10 bases between the two germline ends.

The CDR3 DNA is TGTGCCAGCAGTACCGGACTAGCGGGGTTGGTTACGCAGTATTTT. The encoded protein is CASSTGLAGLVTQYF. The V gene is TRBV6-1, the J gene TRBJ2-3; 12 positions agree with TRBD2. V shed 5 bases, J shed 8 bases, and the junction held 8 bases outside the gene matches. The germline V gene encodes CDR1 MNHNS and CDR2 SASEGT. The CDR3 consists of 15 residues.

The rearrangement joins TRBV19 to TRBJ1-3, with D possibly TRBD1 on 5 matching bases. V was cut by 9 bases and J by 4 bases, with 19 bases left in between. The germline V gene has CDR1 LNHDA and CDR2 SQIVND (reference sequence). This CDR3 has 15 amino acids. The CDR3: CASRSSGTTGNTIYF. The CDR3 nucleotides read TGTGCCAGCCGCTCCTCAGGGACTACCGGAAACACCATATATTTT.

The V call is TRBV2, the J call TRBJ1-4, with 7 nucleotides matching TRBD1. The V and J ends lost 4 bases and 9 bases, in that order; junction bases with no gene match: 11. CDR3 length: 15 residues. Looked up from germline, CDR1 is SNHLY and CDR2 is FYNNEI. This CDR3 is CASSGAGTVFQKLFF. DNA for the CDR3: TGTGCCAGCAGTGGGGCCGGGACAGTATTTCAAAAACTGTTTTTT.